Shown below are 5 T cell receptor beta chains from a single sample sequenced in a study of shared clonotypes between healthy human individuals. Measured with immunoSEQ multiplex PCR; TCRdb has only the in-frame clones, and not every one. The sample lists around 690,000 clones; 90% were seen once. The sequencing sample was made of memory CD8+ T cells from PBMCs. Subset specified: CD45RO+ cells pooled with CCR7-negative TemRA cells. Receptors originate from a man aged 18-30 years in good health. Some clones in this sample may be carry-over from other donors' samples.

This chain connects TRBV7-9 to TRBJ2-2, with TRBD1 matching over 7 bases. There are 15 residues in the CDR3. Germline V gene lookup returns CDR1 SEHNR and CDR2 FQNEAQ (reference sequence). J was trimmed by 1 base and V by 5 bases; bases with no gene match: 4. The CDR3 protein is CASSTGQLNTGELFF. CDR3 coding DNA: TGTGCCAGCAGCACGGGACAGCTGAACACCGGGGAGCTGTTTTTT.

This CDR3 is CASSYPRQSSYEQYF. CDR3 in DNA: TGTGCCAGCAGTTACCCTCGACAAAGCTCCTACGAGCAGTACTTC. This chain links TRBV28 with TRBJ2-7; D ambiguous. Germline V gene lookup returns CDR1 MDHEN and CDR2 SYDVKM. The V end lost 4 bases, the J end lost 0 bases, and 13 bases lay between the germline ends. This CDR3 has 15 amino acids.

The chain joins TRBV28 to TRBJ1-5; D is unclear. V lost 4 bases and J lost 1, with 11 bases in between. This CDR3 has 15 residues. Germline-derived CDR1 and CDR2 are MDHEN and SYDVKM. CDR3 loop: CASSWVPLSNQPQHF. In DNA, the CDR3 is TGTGCCAGCAGTTGGGTGCCGTTGAGCAATCAGCCCCAGCATTTT.

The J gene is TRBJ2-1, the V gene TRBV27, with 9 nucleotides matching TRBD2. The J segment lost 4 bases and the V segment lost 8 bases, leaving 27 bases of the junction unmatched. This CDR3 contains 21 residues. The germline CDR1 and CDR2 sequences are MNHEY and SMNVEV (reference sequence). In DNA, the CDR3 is TGTGCCAGCCACCACAGCCACCCAACTATAGCGGGAGCGGCCCTTTACAATGAGCAGTTCTTC. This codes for CASHHSHPTIAGAALYNEQFF.

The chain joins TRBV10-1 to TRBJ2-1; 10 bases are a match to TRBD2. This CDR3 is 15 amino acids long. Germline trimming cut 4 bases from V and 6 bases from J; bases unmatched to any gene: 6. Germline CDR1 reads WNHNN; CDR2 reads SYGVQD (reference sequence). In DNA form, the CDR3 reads TGCGCCAGCAGTGCCCGACTAGCGGGTCCCAATGAGCAGTTCTTC. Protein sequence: CASSARLAGPNEQFF.